One and the same sample provided the 12 T cell receptor beta chains below, sequenced in a study of cytomegalovirus exposure and HLA in healthy donors. PCR employed 60 Vbeta and 13 Jbeta primers. The data were produced by immunoSEQ multiplex PCR, yet TCRdb's version contains in-frame clones alone and is incomplete. The sample has some 100,000 clones, 81% seen once. The specimen was PBMCs. The receptor source for this set is a woman aged 25 to 39 in good health and CMV-seronegative.

The V gene is TRBV5-5, the J gene TRBJ1-2, with TRBD1 matching over 8 bases. V shed 4 bases and J 3 bases; nucleotides not matched to a gene: 11. The length of the CDR3 is 16 residues. Germline V lookup: CDR1 SGHKS, CDR2 YYEKEE (reference sequence). CDR3: CASSQLPGQAYYGYTF. In DNA form, the CDR3 reads TGTGCCAGCAGCCAATTACCGGGACAGGCGTACTATGGCTACACCTTC.

V usage is TRBV6-5 and J usage is TRBJ2-1, with D possibly being TRBD1 (5 bases). Trimming left V 2 bases short and J 0 bases short, with 8 bases between. Germline V gene data show CDR1 as MNHEY and CDR2 as SVGAGI. The CDR3 loop spans 15 amino acids. CDR3 residues: CASSYDTGSYNEQFF. CDR3 in DNA: TGTGCCAGCAGTTACGACACAGGCTCCTACAATGAGCAGTTCTTC.

The CDR3 spells CATSRDPTSGGIDKNIQYF. The CDR3 DNA reads as TGTGCCACCAGCAGAGACCCTACCAGTGGAGGGATAGACAAAAACATTCAGTACTTC. The chain links TRBV15 to TRBJ2-4; D might be TRBD2 (6 bases). The length of the CDR3 is 19 residues. Germline assignment: CDR1 LNHNV and CDR2 YYDKDF (reference sequence). The V end lost 0 bases, the J end lost 3 bases, and 21 bases lay between the germline ends.

The chain is built from TRBV7-8 and TRBJ2-5; D remains unclear. The ends were cut back, 5 bases at V and 4 bases at J, with 11 bases in the middle. The CDR3 consists of 13 residues. Germline lookup yields CDR1 SGHVS and CDR2 FQNEAQ. The CDR3 coding sequence is TGTGCCAGCAGCGGATTAGCTGGAGAGACCCAGTACTTC. As protein: CASSGLAGETQYF. The whole variable domain, filled in from reference TRBV7-8 and TRBJ2-5, reads GAGVSQSPRYKVAKRGQDVALRCDPISGHVSLFWYQQALGQGPEFLTYFQNEAQLDKSGLPSDRFFAERPEGSVSTLKIQRTQQEDSAVYLCASSGLAGETQYFGPGTRLLVL.

The V and J genes are TRBV27 and TRBJ1-2; TRBD1 matches 7 bases. After removal of 5 bases from V and 4 bases from J, the junction contained 7 bases not matched to a gene. The CDR3 covers 14 residues. Per the germline V gene, CDR1 is MNHEY and CDR2 is SMNVEV (reference sequence). CDR3: CASSLRQGLYGYTF. CDR3 coding DNA: TGTGCCAGCAGTCTGAGACAGGGCCTCTATGGCTACACCTTC.

This rearrangement joins TRBV28 to TRBJ2-1; no clear D. The CDR3 is 15 residues long. Germline lookup yields CDR1 MDHEN and CDR2 SYDVKM. V dropped 7 bases and J dropped 0 bases, with 13 bases sitting between them. CDR3 sequence reads: CASTTGPSSYNEQFF. The CDR3 DNA sequence: TGTGCCAGCACTACGGGTCCTAGCTCCTACAATGAGCAGTTCTTC.

The chain recombines TRBV28 with TRBJ2-1; 9 nucleotides line up with TRBD2. The CDR3 is 15 amino acids. Per germline, CDR1 MDHEN and CDR2 SYDVKM. Trimming removed 3 bases from V and 6 bases from J; junction bases left unmatched: 6. Here the CDR3 DNA reads TGTGCCAGCAGTTTGCTAGCGGGAAGGACCAATGAGCAGTTCTTC. Its protein product is CASSLLAGRTNEQFF. Based on the CDR3 plus reference TRBV28 and TRBJ2-1, the full variable domain is DVKVTQSSRYLVKRTGEKVFLECVQDMDHENMFWYRQDPGLGLRLIYFSYDVKMKEKGDIPEGYSVSREKKERFSLILESASTNQTSMYLCASSLLAGRTNEQFFGPGTRLTVL.

The chain joins TRBV14 to TRBJ2-3; D is uncertain. Trimming removed 0 bases at V and 8 bases at J, with 6 bases between. The germline V gene encodes CDR1 SGHDN and CDR2 FVKESK. The CDR3 is made up of 12 amino acids. CDR3 in amino acids: CASSQEFGTQYF. CDR3 sequence (DNA): TGTGCCAGCAGCCAAGAATTCGGTACGCAGTATTTT. The variable domain in full, with the rest retrieved from reference TRBV14 and TRBJ2-3, is EAGVTQFPSHSVIEKGQTVTLRCDPISGHDNLYWYRRVMGKEIKFLLHFVKESKQDESGMPNNRFLAERTGGTYSTLKVQPAELEDSGVYFCASSQEFGTQYFGPGTRLTVL.

The rearrangement links TRBV6-1 to TRBJ2-7, with D perhaps matching TRBD1 (6 bases). Germline V lookup: CDR1 MNHNS, CDR2 SASEGT. The CDR3 is 14 amino acids. In DNA, the CDR3 is TGTGCATCAGAACAGGGTTTCACCGCGTACGAGCAGTACTTC. Its protein product is CASEQGFTAYEQYF.

The rearrangement uses TRBV9 and TRBJ1-2; the D is unclear. Per the germline V gene, CDR1 is SGDLS and CDR2 is YYNGEE. Trimming pared 6 bases from V and 0 bases from J, leaving 15 bases between. This CDR3 region has 15 residues. CDR3 sequence reads: CASTRSPASNYGYTF. The CDR3 coding sequence is TGTGCCAGCACTCGTAGCCCGGCATCTAACTATGGCTACACCTTC. The full variable domain, with the rest looked up from reference TRBV9 and TRBJ1-2, is DSGVTQTPKHLITATGQRVTLRCSPRSGDLSVYWYQQSLDQGLQFLIQYYNGEERAKGNILERFSAQQFPDLHSELNLSSLELGDSALYFCASTRSPASNYGYTFGSGTRLTVV.

The chain's CDR3 is CATSGGAYEQYF. The CDR3, as DNA: TGTGCCACCTCCGGGGGAGCCTACGAGCAGTACTTC. The J gene is TRBJ2-7, the V gene TRBV6-5; maybe TRBD2 (6 bases). CDR3 length: 12 residues. CDR1 and CDR2 (germline): MNHEY, SVGAGI. The V and J ends lost 10 bases and 2 bases respectively, with 12 bases between them.

This clone occurred once. The V gene is TRBV6-1, the J gene TRBJ1-4, with D perhaps TRBD1 (6 bases). Trimming took off 5 bases at V and 5 bases at J, with 15 bases between the two ends. This CDR3 has 15 amino acids. Germline V gives CDR1 MNHNS, CDR2 SASEGT. The DNA of the CDR3 is TGTGCCAGCAGTCCGACAGGTCCGGGGAATGAAAAACTGTTTTTT. Residues: CASSPTGPGNEKLFF.